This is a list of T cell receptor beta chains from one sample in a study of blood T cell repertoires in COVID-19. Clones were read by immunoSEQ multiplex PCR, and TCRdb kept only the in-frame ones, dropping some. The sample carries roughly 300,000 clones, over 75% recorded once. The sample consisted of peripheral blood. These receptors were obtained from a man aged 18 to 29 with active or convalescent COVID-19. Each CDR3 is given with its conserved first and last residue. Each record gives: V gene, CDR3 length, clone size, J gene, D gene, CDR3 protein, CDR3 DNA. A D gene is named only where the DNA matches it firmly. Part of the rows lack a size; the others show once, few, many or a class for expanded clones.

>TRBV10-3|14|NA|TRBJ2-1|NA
CAIRGLGAYNEQFF
TGTGCCATCAGGGGCCTGGGAGCCTACAATGAGCAGTTCTTC
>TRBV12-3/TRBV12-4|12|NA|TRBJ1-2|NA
CATYSGHSGYTF
TGTGCCACCTACTCGGGACATTCCGGCTACACCTTC
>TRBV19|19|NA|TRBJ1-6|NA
CASSISNSMSPGFNSPLHF
TGTGCCAGTAGTATCAGCAACTCGATGAGCCCGGGGTTTAATTCACCCCTCCACTTT
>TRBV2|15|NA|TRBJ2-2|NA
CASSERVGVSGELFF
TGTGCCAGCAGTGAAAGGGTCGGGGTTTCCGGGGAGCTGTTTTTT
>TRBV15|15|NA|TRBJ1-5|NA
CATSRRIAPDQPQHF
TGTGCCACCAGCAGAAGGATAGCCCCTGATCAGCCCCAGCATTTT
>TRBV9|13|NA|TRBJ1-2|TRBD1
CASSVGQGYGYTF
TGTGCCAGCAGCGTAGGACAGGGTTATGGCTACACCTTC
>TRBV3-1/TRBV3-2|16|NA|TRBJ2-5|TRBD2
CASSQDSSGVGETQYF
TGTGCCAGCAGCCAAGATTCTAGCGGGGTAGGGGAGACCCAGTACTTC
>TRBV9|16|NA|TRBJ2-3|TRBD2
CASSVERAGGTDTQYF
TGTGCCAGCAGCGTAGAACGAGCGGGGGGCACAGATACGCAGTATTTT
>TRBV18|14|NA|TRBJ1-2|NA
CASSPRNRNDGYTF
TGTGCCAGCTCACCTAGAAACAGGAATGATGGCTACACCTTC
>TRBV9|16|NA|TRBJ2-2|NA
CASSVGPGSDTGELFF
TGTGCCAGCAGCGTAGGGCCCGGGTCGGACACCGGGGAGCTGTTTTTT
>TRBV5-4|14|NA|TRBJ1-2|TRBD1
CASSLVGTEYGYTF
TGTGCCAGCAGCTTGGTGGGGACAGAGTATGGCTACACCTTC
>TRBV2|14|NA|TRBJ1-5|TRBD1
CASSVYRGDQPQHF
TGTGCCAGCAGCGTTTACAGGGGGGATCAGCCCCAGCATTTT
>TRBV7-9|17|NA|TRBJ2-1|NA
CASSPNLQTSSYNEQFF
TGTGCCAGCAGCCCCAATTTGCAGACAAGCTCCTACAATGAGCAGTTCTTC
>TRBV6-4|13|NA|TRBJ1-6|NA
CASSDNSNSPLHF
TGTGCCAGCAGTGACAACTCAAATTCACCCCTCCACTTT
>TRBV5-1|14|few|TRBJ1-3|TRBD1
CASSPETGGNTIYF
TGCGCCAGCAGCCCCGAGACAGGGGGAAACACCATATATTTT